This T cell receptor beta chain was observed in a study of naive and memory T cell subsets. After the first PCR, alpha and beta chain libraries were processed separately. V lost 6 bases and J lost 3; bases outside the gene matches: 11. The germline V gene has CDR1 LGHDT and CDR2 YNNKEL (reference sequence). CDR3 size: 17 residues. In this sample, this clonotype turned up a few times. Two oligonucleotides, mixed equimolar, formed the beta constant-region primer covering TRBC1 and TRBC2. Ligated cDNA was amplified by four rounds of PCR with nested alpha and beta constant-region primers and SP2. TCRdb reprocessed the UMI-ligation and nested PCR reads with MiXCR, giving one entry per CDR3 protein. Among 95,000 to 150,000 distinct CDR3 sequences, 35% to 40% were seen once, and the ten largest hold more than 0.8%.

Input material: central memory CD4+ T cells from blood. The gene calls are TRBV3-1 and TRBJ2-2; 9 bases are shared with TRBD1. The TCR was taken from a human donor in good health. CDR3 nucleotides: TGTGCCAGCAGTCGAACGGGACAGGGCCGATACACCGGGGAGCTGTTTTTT. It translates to CASSRTGQGRYTGELFF.